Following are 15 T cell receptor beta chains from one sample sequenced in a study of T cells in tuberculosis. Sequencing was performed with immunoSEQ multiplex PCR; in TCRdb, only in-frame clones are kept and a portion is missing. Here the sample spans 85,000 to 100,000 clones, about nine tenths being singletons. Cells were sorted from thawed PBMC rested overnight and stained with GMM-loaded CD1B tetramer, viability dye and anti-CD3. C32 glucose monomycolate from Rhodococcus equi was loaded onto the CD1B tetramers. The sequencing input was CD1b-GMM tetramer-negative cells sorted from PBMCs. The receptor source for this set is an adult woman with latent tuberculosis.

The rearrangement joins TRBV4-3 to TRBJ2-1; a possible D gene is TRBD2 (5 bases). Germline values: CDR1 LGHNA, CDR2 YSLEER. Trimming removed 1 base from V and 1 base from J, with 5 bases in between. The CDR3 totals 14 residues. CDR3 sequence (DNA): TGCGCCAGCAGCCAAGGGACTTCCTACAATGAGCAGTTCTTC. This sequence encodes CASSQGTSYNEQFF.

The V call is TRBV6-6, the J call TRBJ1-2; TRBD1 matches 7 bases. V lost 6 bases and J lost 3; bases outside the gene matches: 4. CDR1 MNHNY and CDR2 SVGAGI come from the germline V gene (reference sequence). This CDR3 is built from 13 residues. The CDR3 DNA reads TGTGCCAGCAGCCTTACAGGGGACTATGGCTACACCTTC. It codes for CASSLTGDYGYTF.

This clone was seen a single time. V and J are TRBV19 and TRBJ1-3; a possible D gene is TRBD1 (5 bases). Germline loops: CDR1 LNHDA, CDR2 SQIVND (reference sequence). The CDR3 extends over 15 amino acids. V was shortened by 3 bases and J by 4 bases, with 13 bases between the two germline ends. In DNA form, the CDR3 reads TGTGCCAGTAGTATTGGAGGGGCCTCGGGAAACACCATATATTTT. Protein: CASSIGGASGNTIYF.

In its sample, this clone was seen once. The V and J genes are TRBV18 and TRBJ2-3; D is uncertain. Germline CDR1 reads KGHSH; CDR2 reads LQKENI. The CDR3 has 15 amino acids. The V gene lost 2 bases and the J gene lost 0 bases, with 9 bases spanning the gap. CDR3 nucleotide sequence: TGTGCCAGCTCACCAGACCACAGAAGCACAGATACGCAGTATTTT. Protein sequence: CASSPDHRSTDTQYF. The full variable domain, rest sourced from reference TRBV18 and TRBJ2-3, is NAGVMQNPRHLVRRRGQEARLRCSPMKGHSHVYWYRQLPEEGLKFMVYLQKENIIDESGMPKERFSAEFPKEGPSILRIQQVVRGDSAAYFCASSPDHRSTDTQYFGPGTRLTVL.

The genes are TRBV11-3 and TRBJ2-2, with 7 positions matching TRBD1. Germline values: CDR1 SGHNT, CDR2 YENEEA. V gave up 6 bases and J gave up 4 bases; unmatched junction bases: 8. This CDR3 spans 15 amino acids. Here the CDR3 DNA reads TGTGCCAGCAGTTCATACAGGGGAGTCACCGGGGAGCTGTTTTTT. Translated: CASSSYRGVTGELFF.

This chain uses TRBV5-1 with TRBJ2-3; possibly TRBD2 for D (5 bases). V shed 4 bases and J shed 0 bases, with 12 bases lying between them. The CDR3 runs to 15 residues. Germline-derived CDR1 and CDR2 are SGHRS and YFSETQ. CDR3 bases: TGCGCCAGCAGCCCGTCTAGCCGTAGCACAGATACGCAGTATTTT. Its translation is CASSPSSRSTDTQYF.

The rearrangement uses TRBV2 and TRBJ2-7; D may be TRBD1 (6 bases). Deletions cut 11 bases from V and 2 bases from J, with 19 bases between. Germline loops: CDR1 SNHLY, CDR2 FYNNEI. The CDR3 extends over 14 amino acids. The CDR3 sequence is CAQTGTSIPYEQYF. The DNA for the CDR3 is TGTGCCCAAACCGGGACATCCATCCCCTACGAGCAGTACTTC.

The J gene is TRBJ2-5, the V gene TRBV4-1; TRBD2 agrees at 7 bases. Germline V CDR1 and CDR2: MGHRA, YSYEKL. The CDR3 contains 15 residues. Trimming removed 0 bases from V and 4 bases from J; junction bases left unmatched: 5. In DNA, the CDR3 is TGCGCCAGCAGCCAAGACTCCAGGGAGGGAGAGACCCAGTACTTC. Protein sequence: CASSQDSREGETQYF.

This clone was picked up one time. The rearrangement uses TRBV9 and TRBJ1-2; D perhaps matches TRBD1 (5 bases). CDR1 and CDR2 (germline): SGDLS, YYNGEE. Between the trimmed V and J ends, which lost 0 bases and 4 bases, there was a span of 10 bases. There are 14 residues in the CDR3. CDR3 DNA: TGTGCCAGCAGCGTAGGGTCGGGGGTCTATGGCTACACCTTC. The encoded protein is CASSVGSGVYGYTF.

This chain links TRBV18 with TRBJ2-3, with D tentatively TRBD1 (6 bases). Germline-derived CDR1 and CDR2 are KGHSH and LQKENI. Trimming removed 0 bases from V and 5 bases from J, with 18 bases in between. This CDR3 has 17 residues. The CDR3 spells CASSPPRVQGPQDTQYF. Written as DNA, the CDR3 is TGTGCCAGCTCACCACCGCGCGTCCAGGGGCCCCAAGATACGCAGTATTTT.

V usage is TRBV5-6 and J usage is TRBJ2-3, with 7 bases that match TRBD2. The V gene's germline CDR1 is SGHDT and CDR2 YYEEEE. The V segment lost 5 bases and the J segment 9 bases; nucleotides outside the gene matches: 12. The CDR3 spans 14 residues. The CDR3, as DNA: TGTGCCAGCAGGATCGGGACTACCTCCCGAACGCAGTATTTT. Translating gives CASRIGTTSRTQYF.

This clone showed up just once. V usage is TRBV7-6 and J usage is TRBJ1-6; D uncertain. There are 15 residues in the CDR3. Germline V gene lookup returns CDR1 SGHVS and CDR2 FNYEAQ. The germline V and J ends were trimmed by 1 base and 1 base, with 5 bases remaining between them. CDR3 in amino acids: CASSLGASYNSPLHF. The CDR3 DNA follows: TGTGCCAGCAGCTTAGGGGCATCCTATAATTCACCCCTCCACTTT.

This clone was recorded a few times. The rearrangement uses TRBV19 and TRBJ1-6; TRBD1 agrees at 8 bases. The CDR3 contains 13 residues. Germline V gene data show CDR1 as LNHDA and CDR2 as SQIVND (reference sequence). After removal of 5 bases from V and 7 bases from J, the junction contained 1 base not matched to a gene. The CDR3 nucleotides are TGTGCCAGTAGTTGGACAGGGAATTCACCCCTCCACTTT. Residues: CASSWTGNSPLHF.

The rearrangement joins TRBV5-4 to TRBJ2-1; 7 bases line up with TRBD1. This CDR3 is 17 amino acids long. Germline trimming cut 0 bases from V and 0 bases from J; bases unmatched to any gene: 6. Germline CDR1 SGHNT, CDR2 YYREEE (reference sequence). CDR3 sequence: CASSLGGRGTSYNEQFF. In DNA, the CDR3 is TGTGCCAGCAGCTTGGGGGGCAGGGGGACCTCCTACAATGAGCAGTTCTTC.

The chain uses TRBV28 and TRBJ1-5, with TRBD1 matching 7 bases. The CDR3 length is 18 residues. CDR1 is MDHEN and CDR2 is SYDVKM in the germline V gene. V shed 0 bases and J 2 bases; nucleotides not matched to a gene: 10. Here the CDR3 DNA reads TGTGCCAGCAGTTTATGGGGTGAGGGACAGCCTGGCAATCAGCCCCAGCATTTT. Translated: CASSLWGEGQPGNQPQHF.